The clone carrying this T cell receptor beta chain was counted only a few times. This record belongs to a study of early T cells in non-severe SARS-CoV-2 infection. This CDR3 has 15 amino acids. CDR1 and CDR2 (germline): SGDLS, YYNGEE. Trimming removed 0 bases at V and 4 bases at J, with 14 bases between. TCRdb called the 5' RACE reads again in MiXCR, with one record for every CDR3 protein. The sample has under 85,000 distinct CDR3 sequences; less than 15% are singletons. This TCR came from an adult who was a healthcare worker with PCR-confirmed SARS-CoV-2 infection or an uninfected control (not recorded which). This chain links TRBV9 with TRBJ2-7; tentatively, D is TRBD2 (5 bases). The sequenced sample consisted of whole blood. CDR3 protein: CASSVGPASSYEQYF. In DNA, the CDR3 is TGTGCCAGCAGCGTAGGACCGGCTAGCAGTTACGAGCAGTACTTC.